This T cell receptor (beta chain) was obtained from a study of radiation and T cells in renal cell carcinoma. Study-level points and caveats: Top tumor clonotypes rose in blood 2 weeks post-radiation, then contracted.

Some clones are missing from TCRdb's copy, which holds only in-frame ones; the method was immunoSEQ multiplex PCR. The table lists about 140,000 clones, approximately 86% of them singletons. The germline V gene has CDR1 SGDLS and CDR2 YYNGEE. V was shortened by 2 bases and J by 1 base, with 13 bases between the two germline ends. This CDR3 is built from 16 residues. Time point specified: blood 4 weeks post-SBRT, at nephrectomy. The sample's treatment: 15 Gy SBRT to primary tumor, nephrectomy 4 weeks later. Concerning this clone: Its antigen remains unknown.

Sequencing used blood, obtained from a patient whose treatment included radiotherapy and nephrectomy. The clonotype was recovered from a woman between 50 and 59 years old with renal cell carcinoma. The chain combines TRBV9 with TRBJ2-1; unclear D gene. The CDR3 sequence: CASSVEPIRSYNEQFF. The CDR3 DNA follows: TGTGCCAGCAGCGTTGAACCCATTAGATCCTACAATGAGCAGTTCTTC. The full variable domain, in which reference TRBV9 and TRBJ2-1 provide the parts outside the CDR3, is DSGVTQTPKHLITATGQRVTLRCSPRSGDLSVYWYQQSLDQGLQFLIQYYNGEERAKGNILERFSAQQFPDLHSELNLSSLELGDSALYFCASSVEPIRSYNEQFFGPGTRLTVL.